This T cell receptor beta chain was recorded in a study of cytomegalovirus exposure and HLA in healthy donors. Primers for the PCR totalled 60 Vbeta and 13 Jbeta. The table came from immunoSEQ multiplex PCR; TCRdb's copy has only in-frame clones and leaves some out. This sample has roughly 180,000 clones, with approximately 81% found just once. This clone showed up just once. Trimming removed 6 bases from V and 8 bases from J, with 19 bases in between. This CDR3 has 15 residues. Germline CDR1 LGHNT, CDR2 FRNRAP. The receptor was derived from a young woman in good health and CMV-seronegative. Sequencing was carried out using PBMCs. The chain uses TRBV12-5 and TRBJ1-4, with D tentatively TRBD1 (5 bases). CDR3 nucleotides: TGTGCTAGTGGCCAGCCGGGCCGGGGGAGAGAAAAACTGTTTTTT. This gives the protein CASGQPGRGREKLFF.